The source of this TCR beta chain is a study of shared clonotypes between healthy human individuals (dated by TCRdb to the early 2020s). About the investigation overall: The cohort comprised a couple of women and a few men aged 18 to 49 years. Between about 0.85 and 9.5 billion PBMCs per donor were obtained by leukapheresis. Different laboratories and diverse techniques were used to prepare libraries and sequence TCR repertoires, to increase sequencing depth and limit assay-specific biases. The study deeply sequenced blood TCR repertoires of about 5 healthy adults to estimate repertoire size and the extent of clonotype sharing between individuals. Per donor, three plates each were used for CD4 naive and CD4 memory, two for CD8 naive, and one for CD8 memory. Results and caveats for the whole study, not just this receptor: Rarefaction of sorted-subset datasets indicated incomplete sequencing despite the large sequencing depth. Pairwise subsampling led to the expectation that sequencing depth would affect the degree of clonotype sharing among donors. Compared with non-shared clonotypes, clonotypes shared by all four sorted-subset donors had higher generation probabilities. Estimated clonotype richness was generally larger for naive than for memory subsets. The genetic and exposure-history diversity represented was limited by the small number of donors. Sampling was limited to blood, and TCR repertoires in tissue likely differ from TCR repertoires in blood. Across a few donors, around 5% of naive CD4, more than 3% of naive CD8, 2.3% of memory CD4, and approximately 0.42% of memory CD8 clonotypes were shared.

The donors were healthy, HIV-negative adults with no recently reported acute infections or vaccinations. Only Caucasian adults living in Nashville, Tennessee, USA were represented among the donors. CD8 memory samples combined magnetically selected CD45RO+ cells with CCR7-negative CD45RA+ effector memory (TemRA) cells. Blood was obtained by leukapheresis, after which PBMCs were separated by Ficoll-Histopaque density gradient centrifugation and cryopreserved in liquid nitrogen vapor phase. Purity and quantity of every magnetically sorted T cell population were checked by analytical flow cytometry. Genomic DNA was isolated from each sorted fraction and quantified by UV absorbance on a Nanodrop 2000c. This clone showed up just once. Its target antigen remains unknown. No base quality information exists; no much larger clone differs at one position. Resting on one read, the evidence is weak. Using the deep immunoSEQ assay, multiplex PCR amplified TCR CDR3 regions from genomic DNA. For each cell subset, the extracted genomic DNA was distributed evenly across all wells of several immunoSEQ 96-well plates, and each plate served as one replicate. For sorted subsets, 200 to 250 ng genomic DNA, equal to tens of thousands of T cell genomes, was loaded into each replicate PCR. The purified libraries were quantified using a Qubit 3.0 fluorometer, sized with a Bioanalyzer 2100, and then quantified again using the KAPA Library Quantification kit. Each immunoSEQ 96-well plate was sequenced on its own single-read 150-cycle Illumina NextSeq 550 flow cell. The paper's processing steps were these. Because the immunoSEQ output included only junctional sequences and no quality scores, the filtering could not be the same as the filtering used for full-length reads. To assign V/J genes and CDR3, sequences were annotated using PyIR, a Python wrapper for IgBLAST v1.9, with IMGT germline references. Reads with weak V/J assignments (E-value above 1e-6), missing CDR3, stop codons, out-of-frame junctions, or ambiguous translated residues were removed. V3J clonotypes were defined by identical inferred V gene, J gene, and CDR3 amino acid sequence. To compute the percentage overlap between repertoires, the number of shared unique clonotypes was divided by the size of the smaller repertoire. Richness of each repertoire was evaluated using RTK rarefaction, the Chao1 estimator, and Recon v2.1 estimates of unobserved clonotypes. OLGA was used to compute generation probabilities for all TCRbeta clonotypes that the gDNA method yielded from a few donors. Imported from immuneACCESS, the table was reduced by TCRdb to in-frame sequences with V and J called. These copies leave out some clones; in studies compared against another copy, an unresolved V gene accounts for under half, and the cause of the remainder is not known. That table gives V, J and clone size, and the DNA gave D and trimming. The sample table contains just over 95,000 clones; only one count was recorded for about two thirds of them. The ten top clones hold less than 50% of the sample.

The sequenced material came from memory CD8+ T cells sorted from blood. The cell subset or site label here, explained by the study, means: CD45RO+ cells pooled with CCR7-negative TemRA cells. The receptor's source is a man younger than 40 in good health.

The nucleotides are TGTGCCAGCAGTTTAGGCTGGAGACTAGCGGGAACCTACGAGCAGTACTTC. It specifies CASSLGWRLAGTYEQYF. The chain is encoded by TRBV28 joined to TRBJ2-7, with 11 central nucleotides matching TRBD2. The CDR3 covers 17 residues, taking in both the cysteine and the phenylalanine. The read is trimmed to its CDR3 DNA, 51 bases read in frame from base 1. Trimming leaves V shorter by 2 bases and J shorter by 2 bases, with the junction holding 8 bases beyond the gene matches. The germline V gene provides CDR1 MDHEN and CDR2 SYDVKM.